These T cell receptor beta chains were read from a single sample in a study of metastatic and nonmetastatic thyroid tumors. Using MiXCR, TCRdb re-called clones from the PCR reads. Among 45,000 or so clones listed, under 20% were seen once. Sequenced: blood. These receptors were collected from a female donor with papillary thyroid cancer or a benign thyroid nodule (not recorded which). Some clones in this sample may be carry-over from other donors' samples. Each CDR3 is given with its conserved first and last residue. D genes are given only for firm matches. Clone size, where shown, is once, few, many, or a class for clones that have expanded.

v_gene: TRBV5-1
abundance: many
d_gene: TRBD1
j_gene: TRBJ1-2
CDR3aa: CASSLSGGDYGYTF
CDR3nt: TGCGCCAGCAGCTTGTCAGGGGGGGACTATGGCTACACCTTC

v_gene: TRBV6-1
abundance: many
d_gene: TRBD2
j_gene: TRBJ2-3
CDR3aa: CASSPGTSGADTQYF
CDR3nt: TGTGCCAGCAGTCCCGGGACTAGCGGGGCAGATACGCAGTATTTT

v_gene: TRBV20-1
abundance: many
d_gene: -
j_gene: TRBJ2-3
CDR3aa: CSPLRGDTQYF
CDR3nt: TGCAGTCCCCTGAGGGGAGATACGCAGTATTTT

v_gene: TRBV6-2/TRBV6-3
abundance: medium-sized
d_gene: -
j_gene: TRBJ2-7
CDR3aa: CASSPAWGNEQYF
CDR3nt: TGTGCCAGCAGCCCCGCCTGGGGTAACGAGCAGTACTTC

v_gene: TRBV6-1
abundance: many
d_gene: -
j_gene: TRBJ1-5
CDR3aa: CASSAWTEVNQPQHF
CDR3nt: TGTGCCAGCAGTGCCTGGACCGAGGTAAATCAGCCCCAGCATTTT

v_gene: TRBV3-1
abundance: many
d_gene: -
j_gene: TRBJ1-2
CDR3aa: CASSREGDMSGYTF
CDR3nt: TGTGCCAGCAGCCGCGAGGGGGATATGAGTGGCTACACCTTC

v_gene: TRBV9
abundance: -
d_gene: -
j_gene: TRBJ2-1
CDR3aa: CASSVGLGRDNEQFF
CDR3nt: TGTGCCAGCAGCGTAGGATTGGGTCGGGACAATGAGCAGTTCTTC

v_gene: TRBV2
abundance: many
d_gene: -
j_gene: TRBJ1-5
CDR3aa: CASRADRFSNQPQHF
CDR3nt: TGTGCCAGCAGGGCCGACCGTTTTAGCAATCAGCCCCAGCATTTT

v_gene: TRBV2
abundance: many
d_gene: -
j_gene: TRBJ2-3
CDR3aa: CASSVGGDTQYF
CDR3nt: TGTGCCAGCAGTGTAGGGGGAGATACGCAGTATTTT

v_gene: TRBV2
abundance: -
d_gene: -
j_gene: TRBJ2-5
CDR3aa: CASSEASVYQETQYF
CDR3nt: TGTGCCAGCAGTGAGGCAAGCGTATACCAAGAGACCCAGTACTTT

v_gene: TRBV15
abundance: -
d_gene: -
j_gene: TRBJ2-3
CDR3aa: CATSSDQGGFETDTQYF
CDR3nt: TGTGCCACCAGCAGCGACCAAGGGGGGTTTGAGACAGATACGCAGTATTTT

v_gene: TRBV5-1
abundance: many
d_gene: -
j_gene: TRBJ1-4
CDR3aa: CASSYSGATTNEKLFF
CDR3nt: TGCGCCAGCAGCTACTCTGGTGCAACAACTAATGAAAAACTGTTTTTT

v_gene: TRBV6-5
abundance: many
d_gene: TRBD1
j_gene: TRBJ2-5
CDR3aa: CASSYSLGQGGETQYF
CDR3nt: TGTGCCAGCAGTTACTCGTTGGGACAGGGGGGAGAGACCCAGTACTTC

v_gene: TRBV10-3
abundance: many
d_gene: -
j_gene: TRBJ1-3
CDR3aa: CAIRAQQSENTIYF
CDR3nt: TGTGCCATCAGAGCGCAGCAGTCGGAAAACACCATATATTTT

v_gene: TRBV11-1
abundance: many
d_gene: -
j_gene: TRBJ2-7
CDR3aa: CASSYFRTDEQYF
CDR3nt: TGTGCCAGCAGCTACTTCCGGACGGACGAGCAGTACTTC

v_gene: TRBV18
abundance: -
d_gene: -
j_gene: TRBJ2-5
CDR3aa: CASSPDPETQYF
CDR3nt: TGTGCCAGCTCACCAGATCCGGAGACCCAGTACTTC

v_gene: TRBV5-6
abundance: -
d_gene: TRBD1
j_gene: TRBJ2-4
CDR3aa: CASSSPGTGLDIQYF
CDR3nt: TGTGCCAGCAGCTCCCCCGGGACAGGGTTAGACATTCAGTACTTC

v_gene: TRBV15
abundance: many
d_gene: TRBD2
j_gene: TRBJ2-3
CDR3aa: CATSRLLGLRTSVGTQYF
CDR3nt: TGTGCCACCAGCAGACTTTTGGGGCTCAGGACTAGTGTCGGTACGCAGTATTTT

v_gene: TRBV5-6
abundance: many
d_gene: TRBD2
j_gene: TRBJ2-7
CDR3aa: CASSRPIGGRGYEQYF
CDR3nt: TGTGCCAGCAGCCGGCCCATCGGCGGGAGAGGGTACGAGCAGTACTTC

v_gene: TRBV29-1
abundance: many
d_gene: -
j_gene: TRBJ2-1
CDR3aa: CSVQTVEETTFNEQFF
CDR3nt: TGCAGCGTTCAAACGGTAGAGGAAACTACATTCAATGAGCAGTTCTTC

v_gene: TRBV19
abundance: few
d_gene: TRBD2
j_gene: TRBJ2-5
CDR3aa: CASSRWGGDPETQYF
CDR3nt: TGTGCCAGCTCTCGGTGGGGGGGAGATCCAGAGACCCAGTACTTC

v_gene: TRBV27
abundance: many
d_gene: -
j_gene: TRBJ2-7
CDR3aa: CASSPRRVTYEQYF
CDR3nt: TGTGCCAGCAGCCCCCGGAGGGTTACCTACGAGCAGTACTTC

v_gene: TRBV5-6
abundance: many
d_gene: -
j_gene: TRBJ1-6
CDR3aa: CASSLLNSPLHF
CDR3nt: TGTGCCAGCAGCTTACTTAATTCACCCCTCCACTTT

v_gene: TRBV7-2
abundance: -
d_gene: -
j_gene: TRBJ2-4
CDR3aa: CASSGFFEGAKNIQYF
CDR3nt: TGTGCCAGCAGCGGGTTTTTCGAGGGTGCCAAAAACATTCAGTACTTC

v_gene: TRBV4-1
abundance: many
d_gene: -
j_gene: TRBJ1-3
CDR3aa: CASSTRLTVTSSGNTIYF
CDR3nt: TGCGCCAGCAGCACCCGATTGACCGTAACGAGCTCTGGAAACACCATATATTTT

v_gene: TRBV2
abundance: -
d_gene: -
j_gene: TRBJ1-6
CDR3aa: CASSEDRSNSPLHF
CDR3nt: TGTGCCAGCAGCGAAGACAGGAGTAATTCACCCCTCCACTTT

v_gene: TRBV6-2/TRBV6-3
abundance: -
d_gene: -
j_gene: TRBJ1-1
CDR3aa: CASRLDSPPNTEAFF
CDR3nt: TGTGCCAGCAGGCTGGACAGCCCTCCGAACACTGAAGCTTTCTTT

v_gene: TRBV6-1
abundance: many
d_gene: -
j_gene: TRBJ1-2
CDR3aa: CASSVRGDGLYGYTF
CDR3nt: TGTGCCAGCAGCGTCCGGGGGGACGGCCTCTATGGCTACACCTTC

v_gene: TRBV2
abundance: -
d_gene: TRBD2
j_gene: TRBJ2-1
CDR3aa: CASGEFLGLADYNEQFF
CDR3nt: TGTGCCAGCGGTGAATTCCTGGGACTAGCGGATTACAATGAGCAGTTCTTC

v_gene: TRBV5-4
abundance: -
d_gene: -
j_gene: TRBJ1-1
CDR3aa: CASSWGESGTEAFF
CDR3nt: TGTGCCAGCAGCTGGGGGGAGTCTGGCACTGAAGCTTTCTTT

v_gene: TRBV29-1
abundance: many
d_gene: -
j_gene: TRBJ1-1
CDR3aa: CSVETGVEAFF
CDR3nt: TGCAGCGTTGAGACAGGCGTCGAAGCTTTCTTT

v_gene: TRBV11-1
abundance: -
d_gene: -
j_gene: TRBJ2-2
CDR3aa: CASSLGSGPAGELFF
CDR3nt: TGTGCCAGCAGCTTAGGCAGCGGGCCGGCCGGGGAGCTGTTTTTT

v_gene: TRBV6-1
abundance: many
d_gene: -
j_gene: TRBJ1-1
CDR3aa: CASSYEVQTEAFF
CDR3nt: TGTGCCAGCAGTTATGAGGTGCAGACTGAAGCTTTCTTT

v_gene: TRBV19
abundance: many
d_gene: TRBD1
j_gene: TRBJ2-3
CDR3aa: CASREGGTGRTDTQYF
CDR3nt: TGTGCCAGTAGAGAGGGAGGGACAGGGAGGACAGATACGCAGTATTTT

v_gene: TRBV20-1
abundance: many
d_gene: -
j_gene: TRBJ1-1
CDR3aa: CRASKWRTNTEAFF
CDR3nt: TGCAGGGCTAGCAAGTGGCGAACCAACACTGAAGCTTTCTTT

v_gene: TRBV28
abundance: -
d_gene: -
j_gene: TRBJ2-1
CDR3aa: CASSRPSNEQFF
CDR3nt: TGTGCCAGCAGTCGGCCGAGTAATGAGCAGTTCTTC

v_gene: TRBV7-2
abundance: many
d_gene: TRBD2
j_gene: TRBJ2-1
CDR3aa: CASSTSSTSGSYNEQFF
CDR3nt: TGTGCCAGCAGCACCTCCTCGACTAGCGGGAGCTACAATGAGCAGTTCTTC

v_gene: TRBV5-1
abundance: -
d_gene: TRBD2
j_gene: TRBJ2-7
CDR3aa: CASSSATSGYEQYF
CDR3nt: TGCGCCAGCAGCTCGGCGACTAGCGGCTACGAGCAGTACTTC

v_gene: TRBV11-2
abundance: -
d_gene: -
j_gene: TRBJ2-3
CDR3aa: CVSSFRDSTDTQYF
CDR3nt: TGTGTCAGCAGCTTCCGGGACTCCACAGATACGCAGTATTTT

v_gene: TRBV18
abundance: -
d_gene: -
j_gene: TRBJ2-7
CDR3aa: CASSPQGSSYEQYF
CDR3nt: TGTGCCAGCTCACCACAGGGGTCCTCCTACGAGCAGTACTTC

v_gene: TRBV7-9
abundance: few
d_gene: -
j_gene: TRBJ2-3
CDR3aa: CASSLCSGTQYF
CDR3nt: TGTGCCAGCAGCTTATGTTCCGGTACGCAGTATTTT

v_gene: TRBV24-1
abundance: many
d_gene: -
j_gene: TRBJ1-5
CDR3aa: CATSDAAGGNQPQHF
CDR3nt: TGTGCCACCAGTGATGCGGCAGGGGGCAATCAGCCCCAGCATTTT

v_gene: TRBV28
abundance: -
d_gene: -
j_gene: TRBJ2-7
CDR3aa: CASNRPGATTGREQYF
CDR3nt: TGTGCCAGCAACAGGCCAGGGGCGACTACCGGACGAGAGCAGTACTTC

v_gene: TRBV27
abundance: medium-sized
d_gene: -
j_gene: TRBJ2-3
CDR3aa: CASSSVTDTQYF
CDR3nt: TGTGCCAGCAGTTCAGTCACAGATACGCAGTATTTT

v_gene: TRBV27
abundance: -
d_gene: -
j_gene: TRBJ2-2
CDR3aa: CASSASGSVDTGELFF
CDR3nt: TGTGCCAGCAGTGCCAGTGGTAGTGTCGACACCGGGGAGCTGTTTTTT

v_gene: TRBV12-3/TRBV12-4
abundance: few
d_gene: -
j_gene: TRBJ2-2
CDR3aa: CATSGWSGELFF
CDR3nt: TGTGCCACCTCCGGGTGGTCCGGGGAGCTGTTTTTT

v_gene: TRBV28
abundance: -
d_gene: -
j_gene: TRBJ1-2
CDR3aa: CASDTGNYGYTF
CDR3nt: TGTGCCAGCGATACAGGAAACTATGGCTACACCTTC

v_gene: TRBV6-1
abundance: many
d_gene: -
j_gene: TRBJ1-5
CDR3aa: CASSEIRDQPQHF
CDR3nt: TGTGCCAGCAGTGAAATAAGGGATCAGCCCCAGCATTTT

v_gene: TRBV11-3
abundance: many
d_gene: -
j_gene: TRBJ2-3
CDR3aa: CASSSDSFTDTQYF
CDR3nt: TGTGCCAGCAGCTCGGACTCGTTCACAGATACGCAGTATTTT

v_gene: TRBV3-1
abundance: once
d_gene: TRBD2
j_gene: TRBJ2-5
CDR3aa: CASSQSPGGSETQYF
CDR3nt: TGTGCCAGCAGCCAATCCCCCGGGGGGTCGGAGACCCAGTACTTC

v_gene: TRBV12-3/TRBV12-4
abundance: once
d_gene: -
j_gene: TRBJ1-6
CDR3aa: CDISSRQGHSPLHF
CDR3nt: TGTGACATCAGTTCGCGTCAGGGTCATTCACCCCTCCACTTT

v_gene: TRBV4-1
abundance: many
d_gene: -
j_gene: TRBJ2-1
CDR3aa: CASSKRPEANEQFF
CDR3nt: TGCGCCAGCAGCAAACGACCCGAGGCCAATGAGCAGTTCTTC

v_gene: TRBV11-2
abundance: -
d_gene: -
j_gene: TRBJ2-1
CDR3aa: CASSRYSGVYNEQFF
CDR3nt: TGTGCCAGCAGCAGGTACTCTGGGGTATACAATGAGCAGTTCTTC

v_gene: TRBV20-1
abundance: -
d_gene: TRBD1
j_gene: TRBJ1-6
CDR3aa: CSAREKGQENSPLHF
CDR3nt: TGCAGTGCTAGAGAGAAGGGACAGGAAAATTCACCCCTCCACTTT

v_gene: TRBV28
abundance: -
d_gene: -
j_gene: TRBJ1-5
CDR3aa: CASSLGIGGISNQPQHF
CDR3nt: TGTGCCAGCAGTTTAGGGATAGGCGGGATCAGCAATCAGCCCCAGCATTTT

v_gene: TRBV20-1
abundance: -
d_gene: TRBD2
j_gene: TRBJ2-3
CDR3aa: CSASGRADTQYF
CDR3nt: TGCAGTGCTAGCGGGAGGGCCGATACGCAGTATTTT

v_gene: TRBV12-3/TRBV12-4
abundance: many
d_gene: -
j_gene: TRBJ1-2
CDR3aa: CASSFLVGRDYGYTF
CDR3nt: TGTGCCAGCAGTTTTTTGGTGGGCAGGGACTATGGCTACACCTTC